The source of this T cell receptor (beta chain) is a study of OX40 agonist ivuxolimab in advanced cancers. Study-wide findings and caveats: CD4+ and CD8+ blood T cells expanded clonally by week 6 at 0.1 to 3.0 mg/kg.

TCRdb's copy holds only in-frame clones and misses some; the assay was immunoSEQ multiplex PCR. The data hold approximately 80,000 clones, with around nine tenths observed a single time. Turning to this clone: Its specificity is unknown.

V lost 7 bases to trimming and J lost 3 bases, with 10 bases between them. The CDR3 runs to 12 residues. In germline, CDR1 is SQVTM, CDR2 ANQGSEA. The chain recombines TRBV29-1 with TRBJ1-3; no reliable D call. The material was CD4+ or CD8+ T cells sorted from blood, obtained in a trial of the OX40 agonist ivuxolimab. This receptor was obtained from an adult with an advanced solid tumor such as melanoma, head and neck, liver or kidney cancer. The CDR3 spells CSARGFGNTIYF. The CDR3 region has the DNA TGCAGCGCCCGAGGGTTTGGAAACACCATATATTTT.